This passage covers 27 T cell receptor beta chains from one sample sequenced in a study of blood T cell repertoires in COVID-19. Produced via immunoSEQ multiplex PCR; TCRdb's table is partial and in-frame only. The data show 400,000 to 450,000 clones, 85% to 90% seen once. Sequenced: peripheral blood. These receptors were obtained from a man aged 18 to 30 with COVID-19, enrolled during active disease.

V is TRBV7-3 and J is TRBJ2-1; 8 bases are shared with TRBD1. Germline trimming cut 6 bases from V and 0 bases from J; bases unmatched to any gene: 4. The CDR3 sequence is 15 residues long. Germline lookup yields CDR1 SGHTA and CDR2 FQGTGA. CDR3 in DNA: TGTGCCAGCAGTAGACAGGGGAGCTCCTACAATGAGCAGTTCTTC. Encoded protein: CASSRQGSSYNEQFF.

The chain has TRBV5-1 and TRBJ2-2; D is perhaps TRBD2 (6 bases). Trimming pared 3 bases from V and 3 bases from J, leaving 21 bases between. This CDR3 is built from 18 residues. The germline V gene encodes CDR1 SGHRS and CDR2 YFSETQ. CDR3 region: CASSSNRGNRADTGELFF. The CDR3 nucleotides are TGCGCCAGCAGCTCGAACCGGGGGAACCGGGCGGACACCGGGGAGCTGTTTTTT.

About this clone: The same CDR3 arises from other DNA sequences in this sample as well. V is TRBV19 and J is TRBJ1-5, with 9 nucleotides matching TRBD1. Trimming cost V 6 bases and J 4 bases; bases outside gene matches: 7. Germline-derived CDR1 and CDR2 are LNHDA and SQIVND (reference sequence). CDR3 length equals 15 residues. CDR3 protein: CASSTDRGGNQPQHF. DNA for the CDR3: TGTGCCAGTAGCACGGACAGGGGAGGTAATCAGCCCCAGCATTTT.

V is TRBV3-1 (or the pseudogene TRBV3-2) and J is TRBJ2-1; tentative D call: TRBD1 (6 bases). The ends were cut back, 3 bases at V and 7 bases at J, with 7 bases in the middle. The CDR3 has 12 amino acids. Germline V gene lookup returns CDR1 LGHDT and CDR2 YNNKEL (reference sequence). CDR3 amino acids: CASSHRGNEQFF. The DNA of the CDR3 is TGTGCCAGCAGCCATAGGGGGAATGAGCAGTTCTTC.

The chain is built from TRBV5-1 and TRBJ2-5, with 8 bases identical to TRBD2. V lost 5 bases and J lost 5; bases outside the gene matches: 14. Germline CDR1 is SGHRS and CDR2 is YFSETQ. The CDR3 totals 16 residues. The CDR3 region is CASRDPGSGSWETQYF. As DNA, the CDR3 is TGCGCCAGCAGGGACCCGGGGAGCGGGAGTTGGGAGACCCAGTACTTC.

The chain couples TRBV29-1 to TRBJ2-2; 13 nucleotides line up with TRBD2. The CDR3 covers 15 residues. Germline CDR1 SQVTM, CDR2 ANQGSEA. With V trimmed by 6 bases and J by 3 bases, 4 bases remained unmatched. The CDR3 nucleotides read TGCAGCGTCACCGGACTAGCGGGAGACACCGGGGAGCTGTTTTTT. Amino acids: CSVTGLAGDTGELFF.

J is TRBJ1-2 and V is TRBV27; unclear D gene. The CDR3 is 13 residues long. V gave up 3 bases and J gave up 2 bases, with 7 bases separating them. Germline CDR1 reads MNHEY; CDR2 reads SMNVEV (reference sequence). The CDR3 loop reads CASSLGLNYGYTF. CDR3 DNA sequence: TGTGCCAGCAGTTTGGGCCTCAACTATGGCTACACCTTC.

This clone came up once. The chain combines TRBV11-2 with TRBJ2-4, with 7 nucleotides matching TRBD1. In germline, CDR1 is SGHAT, CDR2 FQNNGV. V was clipped by 5 bases and J by 7 bases; unmatched bases: 11. The CDR3 runs to 15 residues. In nucleotides, the CDR3 is TGTGCCAGCAGCCAAATAGACAGGGCAGGGAACATTCAGTACTTC. Translated: CASSQIDRAGNIQYF.

The chain recombines TRBV2 with TRBJ2-4; tentatively, D is TRBD2 (5 bases). CDR1 and CDR2 (germline): SNHLY, FYNNEI. The CDR3 has 15 amino acids. V was pared by 6 bases and J by 7 bases, with 19 bases between. CDR3 sequence: CASSRDGRNVNIQYF. CDR3 DNA sequence: TGTGCCAGCAGCCGGGATGGACGAAATGTGAACATTCAGTACTTC.

This chain joins TRBV6-5 and TRBJ1-5, with D maybe TRBD1 (5 bases). The CDR3 is 14 residues long. Trimming removed 8 bases at V and 0 bases at J, with 11 bases between. Germline values: CDR1 MNHEY, CDR2 SVGAGI. The CDR3 nucleotides read TGTGCCAGCCGGGGGGGTAATAGCAATCAGCCCCAGCATTTT. It encodes CASRGGNSNQPQHF.

The genes are TRBV2 and TRBJ1-2, with a tentative D call TRBD1 (5 bases). CDR1 is SNHLY, CDR2 FYNNEI, per germline. Trimming pared 4 bases from V and 8 bases from J, leaving 11 bases between. This CDR3 has 12 amino acids. Here the CDR3 reads CASSGTGRGYTF. The CDR3 region has the DNA TGTGCCAGCAGTGGTACAGGACGAGGCTACACCTTC.

The V gene is TRBV5-1, the J gene TRBJ2-7; possible D gene TRBD2, 6 bases. V lost 3 bases and J 4 bases, leaving 11 bases between the germline ends. Per the germline V gene, CDR1 is SGHRS and CDR2 is YFSETQ. This CDR3 spans 13 amino acids. The CDR3 region has the DNA TGCGCCAGCAGCTGGGGACTGTCTTACGAGCAGTACTTC. It yields the protein CASSWGLSYEQYF.

The rearrangement links TRBV9 to TRBJ2-1; 8 positions match TRBD1. V gave up 0 bases and J gave up 12 bases; unmatched junction bases: 11. Germline V gene data show CDR1 as SGDLS and CDR2 as YYNGEE. The length of the CDR3 is 15 residues. DNA of the CDR3: TGTGCCAGCAGCGTAGCGGGACAGGCCTACAGAGCGCAGTTCTTC. Protein: CASSVAGQAYRAQFF.

V is TRBV23-1 and J is TRBJ2-7, with 8 bases identical to TRBD1. TRBV23-1 is placed among ORFs of uncertain function. Trimming at V came to 2 bases and at J to 2 bases, leaving 11 bases not matched to a gene. The CDR3 spans 17 residues. The CDR3 sequence is CASSQLPGGAYPYEQYF. The CDR3 nucleotides are TGCGCCAGCAGTCAACTTCCAGGGGGCGCATACCCCTACGAGCAGTACTTC.

The rearrangement uses TRBV11-2 and TRBJ1-6; 9 bases fit TRBD1. J lost 5 bases, V lost 3 bases, and 2 bases had no gene match. This CDR3 comprises 15 residues. CDR1 is SGHAT, CDR2 FQNNGV, per germline. DNA of the CDR3: TGTGCCAGCAGCTTTGGACAGGGGCATAATTCACCCCTCCACTTT. Amino acids: CASSFGQGHNSPLHF.

The V and J genes are TRBV27 and TRBJ2-1; 13 bases fit TRBD2. The ends lost 5 bases at V and 8 bases at J; junction bases unmatched: 6. The germline V gene encodes CDR1 MNHEY and CDR2 SMNVEV (reference sequence). This CDR3 comprises 15 residues. CDR3 protein: CASSIGTSGVDEQFF. The CDR3 DNA reads TGTGCCAGCAGTATCGGGACTAGCGGGGTGGATGAGCAGTTCTTC.

This rearrangement joins TRBV30 to TRBJ2-7, with 7 nucleotides matching TRBD2. Looked up from germline, CDR1 is GTSNPN and CDR2 is SVGIG (reference sequence). Trimming cost V 1 base and J 3 bases; bases outside gene matches: 9. The CDR3 has 15 amino acids. CDR3 sequence (DNA): TGTGCCTGGAGTGCTGTGGGGCTAGCGGTCTACGAGCAGTACTTC. Protein product: CAWSAVGLAVYEQYF.

The V and J genes are TRBV30 and TRBJ1-2; TRBD1 aligns across 7 bases. The V segment lost 8 bases and the J segment 2 bases; nucleotides outside the gene matches: 8. CDR3 size: 13 residues. CDR1 and CDR2 from the germline V gene are GTSNPN and SVGIG (reference sequence). The CDR3 DNA follows: TGTGCCAAAAGGGGGGACAGCAACTATGGCTACACCTTC. This encodes CAKRGDSNYGYTF.

The rearrangement links TRBV6-6 to TRBJ2-3; TRBD2 aligns across 9 bases. The trim removed 5 bases at V and 2 bases at J, leaving 5 bases unmatched. This CDR3 has 15 amino acids. Germline CDR1 reads MNHNY; CDR2 reads SVGAGI (reference sequence). The DNA for the CDR3 is TGTGCCAGCAGTACCGGGACTAGCTACACAGATACGCAGTATTTT. Protein product: CASSTGTSYTDTQYF.

V usage is TRBV4-2 and J usage is TRBJ2-1, with 7 positions matching TRBD2. CDR3 length equals 15 residues. V gave up 1 base and J gave up 0 bases; unmatched junction bases: 0. Per the germline V gene, CDR1 is LGHNA and CDR2 is YNFKEQ. CDR3 DNA: TGTGCCAGCAGCCAAGGCGGGAGCTCCTACAATGAGCAGTTCTTC. This gives the protein CASSQGGSSYNEQFF.

The chain employs TRBV3-1 (or the pseudogene TRBV3-2) and TRBJ2-5; perhaps TRBD2 as D (7 bases). The germline V gene has CDR1 LGHDT and CDR2 YNNKEL (reference sequence). The CDR3 covers 19 residues. V gave up 0 bases and J gave up 0 bases, with 20 bases separating them. CDR3 coding DNA: TGTGCCAGCAGCCAAGATCCAAGGGTAGGGGGGGGGTACCAAGAGACCCAGTACTTC. It specifies CASSQDPRVGGGYQETQYF.

The V and J genes are TRBV3-1 (or the pseudogene TRBV3-2) and TRBJ2-2; 9 nucleotides align to TRBD1. Trimming took 7 bases from V and 4 from J; bases not matched to a gene: 4. Germline V gives CDR1 LGHDT, CDR2 YNNKEL (reference sequence). CDR3 length: 14 amino acids. The CDR3 region is CASTSTGGTGELFF. The CDR3 nucleotides read TGTGCCAGCACCTCGACAGGGGGCACCGGGGAGCTGTTTTTT.

This sequence joins TRBV10-3 and TRBJ2-3; possibly TRBD1 for D (5 bases). CDR1 and CDR2 (germline): ENHRY, SYGVKD. CDR3 length: 14 residues. Trimming pared 7 bases from V and 0 bases from J, leaving 11 bases between. The CDR3 DNA reads as TGTGCCATCACGTCCAAGGGGAGCACAGATACGCAGTATTTT. This encodes CAITSKGSTDTQYF.

The V call is TRBV7-9, the J call TRBJ2-2; tentatively, D is TRBD2 (6 bases). In germline, CDR1 is SEHNR, CDR2 FQNEAQ (reference sequence). The CDR3 runs 16 residues. Trimming took 5 bases from V and 4 from J, leaving 17 bases between them. CDR3: CASSAKDLGGTGELFF. DNA for the CDR3: TGTGCCAGCAGCGCCAAGGATTTGGGGGGCACCGGGGAGCTGTTTTTT.

V gene TRBV2 combines with J gene TRBJ1-5, with 9 bases identical to TRBD1. CDR3 length: 15 residues. CDR1 and CDR2 (germline): SNHLY, FYNNEI. V was clipped by 3 bases and J by 4 bases; unmatched bases: 4. CDR3 sequence (DNA): TGTGCCAGCAGTGAGACAGGGGGGGCTAATCAGCCCCAGCATTTT. Protein sequence: CASSETGGANQPQHF.

The genes are TRBV12-3 or TRBV12-4 and TRBJ2-1; D perhaps matches TRBD1 (5 bases). The V and J ends lost 5 bases and 6 bases respectively, with 11 bases between them. The length of the CDR3 is 13 residues. CDR3 in DNA: TGTGCCAGCAGTCCGCAGACAGTCAATGAGCAGTTCTTC. It encodes CASSPQTVNEQFF.

To note about this clone: At one end, the junction sequence differs from germline, possibly due to a read error. V usage is TRBV7-3 and J usage is TRBJ2-5, with D tentatively TRBD2 (6 bases). Germline V CDR1 and CDR2: SGHTA, FQGTGA. CDR3 length: 13 amino acids. CDR3 bases: TGTGCCAACAGCTTAAGGGGCGGGGAAACCCAGTACTTC. The encoded protein is CANSLRGGETQYF.